Following are 9 T cell receptor beta chains from one sample sequenced in a study of blood T cell repertoires in COVID-19 (dated by TCRdb to 2020 to 2022). Libraries were made using the immunoSEQ multiplex PCR assay. TCRdb carries this immuneACCESS record with in-frame sequences only. Its versions omit some clonotypes, under half of them owing to an unresolved V gene in the studies checked, with the rest unexplained. Present in this sample are more than 120,000 clones, 87% of which were seen just once. 8% to 9% of the sample comes from the top ten. Sample: peripheral blood. The receptors originated from a woman aged 45-65 years with active or convalescent COVID-19.

This clone appeared once. The CDR3 region has the DNA TGTGCCAGCAGTGGGACAGGGGTCGGCAATCAGCCCCAGCATTTT. Protein product: CASSGTGVGNQPQHF. The chain combines TRBV2 with TRBJ1-5, with 9 bases that match TRBD1. The CDR3 totals 15 residues. Germline trimming cut 4 bases from V and 2 bases from J; bases unmatched to any gene: 3. CDR1 and CDR2 from the germline V gene are SNHLY and FYNNEI.

The chain is built from TRBV27 and TRBJ1-6; D is uncertain. Trimming left V 1 base short and J 9 bases short, with 10 bases between. Looked up from germline, CDR1 is MNHEY and CDR2 is SMNVEV (reference sequence). This CDR3 has 14 residues. Written as DNA, the CDR3 is TGTGCCAGCAGTTTATTGTCCCCGAGTTCACCCCTCCACTTT. Its protein product is CASSLLSPSSPLHF.

In DNA form, the CDR3 reads TGTGCCAGCAGCTTGGCGACAGGGGGGGATACGCAGTATTTT. Residues: CASSLATGGDTQYF. The chain uses TRBV5-5 and TRBJ2-3, with 9 bases identical to TRBD1. Losses at the gene ends were 0 bases for V and 6 bases for J; bases not matched to a gene: 2. CDR3 size: 14 residues. Germline CDR1 is SGHKS and CDR2 is YYEKEE (reference sequence).

As concerns this clone: One end of the junction is discordant with germline, which a read error may explain. The chain uses TRBV7-7 and TRBJ2-1, with TRBD2 matching 12 bases. The CDR3 is made up of 19 amino acids. Germline CDR1 is SSHAT and CDR2 is FNYEAQ (reference sequence). The CDR3 protein is CASSPDQWTSGASYNEQFF. The CDR3, as DNA: TGTGCTAGCAGCCCCGATCAGTGGACTAGCGGGGCTTCCTACAATGAGCAGTTCTTC.

The genes are TRBV6-2 or TRBV6-3 and TRBJ2-2, with 7 bases aligning to TRBD1. CDR1 is MNHEY and CDR2 is SVGEGT in the germline V gene. This CDR3 contains 16 residues. With V trimmed by 7 bases and J by 1 base, 9 bases remained unmatched. CDR3 in DNA: TGTGCCAGCACCCCCCGGGGACAGCGGAACACCGGGGAGCTGTTTTTT. As protein: CASTPRGQRNTGELFF.

The chain joins TRBV6-6 to TRBJ2-3; TRBD1 matches at 11 bases. J lost 6 bases, V lost 7 bases, and 6 bases had no gene match. Germline loops: CDR1 MNHNY, CDR2 SVGAGI (reference sequence). This CDR3 contains 14 residues. In DNA, the CDR3 is TGTGCCAGCAATTCCGGGACAGGGGGGGATACGCAGTATTTT. Residues: CASNSGTGGDTQYF.

The J gene is TRBJ1-1, the V gene TRBV18; D possibly corresponds to TRBD1 (5 bases). V lost 2 bases and J lost 1, with 8 bases in between. This CDR3 is 14 amino acids long. The germline gives CDR1 KGHSH, CDR2 LQKENI. CDR3 nucleotides: TGTGCCAGCTCACCAGGGACTGAGAACACTGAAGCTTTCTTT. As protein: CASSPGTENTEAFF.

This clone was counted once. The rearrangement uses TRBV27 and TRBJ1-2; TRBD1 agrees at 10 bases. CDR1 is MNHEY, CDR2 SMNVEV, per germline (reference sequence). V lost 4 bases to trimming and J lost 2 bases; unmatched junction nucleotides: 10. The CDR3 has 17 residues. The CDR3 DNA sequence: TGTGCCAGCAGTTATCTATCCGGGACAGGGGCGAACTATGGCTACACCTTC. Protein: CASSYLSGTGANYGYTF.

V is TRBV6-2 or TRBV6-3 and J is TRBJ1-2, with 12 bases fitting TRBD1. Per the germline V gene, CDR1 is MNHEY and CDR2 is SVGEGT. V shed 1 base and J 3 bases; nucleotides not matched to a gene: 15. The length of the CDR3 is 20 residues. This CDR3 is CASSYFARRDRGRVDYGYTF. CDR3 sequence (DNA): TGTGCCAGCAGTTACTTCGCTCGCCGGGACAGGGGGCGTGTTGACTATGGCTACACCTTC.